The entry below gives a single TCR beta chain sequence along with its context. The antigen remains unidentified. This entry is derived from a study of cytotoxic CD8 clonotypes in ibrutinib-treated CLL. At the level of the study: Response specimens were obtained following a median treatment duration of approximately 12 months, with a range of 6 to 36. Findings and limits, study-wide: Clonality measured at baseline exceeded age-matched healthy donors, tracking circulating CD8+ T-cell counts.

Clones were read by immunoSEQ multiplex PCR, and TCRdb kept only the in-frame ones, dropping some. The sample yields around 330,000 clones, roughly two thirds seen once. Germline assignment: CDR1 SNHLY and CDR2 FYNNEI. The CDR3 sequence is 11 residues long. Trimming took off 6 bases at V and 14 bases at J, with 14 bases between the two ends. This receptor was obtained from a human donor with chronic lymphocytic leukemia. The sample consisted of PBMCs, taken after 36 months of ibrutinib treatment. The chain joins TRBV2 to TRBJ2-1; possible D gene TRBD1, 5 bases. The CDR3 is CASRQDGFEFF. Here the CDR3 DNA reads TGTGCCAGCAGACAGGACGGATTCGAGTTCTTC.